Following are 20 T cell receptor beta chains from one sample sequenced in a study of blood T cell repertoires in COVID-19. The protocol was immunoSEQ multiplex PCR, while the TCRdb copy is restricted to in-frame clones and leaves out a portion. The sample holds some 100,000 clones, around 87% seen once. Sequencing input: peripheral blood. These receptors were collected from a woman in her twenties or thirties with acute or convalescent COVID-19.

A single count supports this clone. CDR3 residues: CASSSPGESTEAFF. The CDR3, as DNA: TGTGCCAGCAGTTCCCCTGGGGAGAGCACTGAAGCTTTCTTT. This chain uses TRBV28 with TRBJ1-1; the D is unclear. This CDR3 has 14 residues. V was cut by 4 bases and J by 4 bases, with 13 bases left in between. CDR1 MDHEN and CDR2 SYDVKM come from the germline V gene.

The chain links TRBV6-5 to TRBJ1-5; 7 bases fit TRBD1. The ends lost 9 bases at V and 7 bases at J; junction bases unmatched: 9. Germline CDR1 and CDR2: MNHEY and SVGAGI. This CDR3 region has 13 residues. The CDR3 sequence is CASHRGESQPQHF. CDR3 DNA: TGTGCCAGTCACAGGGGCGAGAGCCAGCCCCAGCATTTT.

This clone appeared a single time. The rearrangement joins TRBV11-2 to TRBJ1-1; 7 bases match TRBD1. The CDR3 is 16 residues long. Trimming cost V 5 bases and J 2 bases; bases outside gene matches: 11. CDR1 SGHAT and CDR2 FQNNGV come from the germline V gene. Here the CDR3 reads CASSQNSGQLNTEAFF. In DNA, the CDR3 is TGTGCCAGCAGCCAGAACTCGGGACAGCTAAACACTGAAGCTTTCTTT.

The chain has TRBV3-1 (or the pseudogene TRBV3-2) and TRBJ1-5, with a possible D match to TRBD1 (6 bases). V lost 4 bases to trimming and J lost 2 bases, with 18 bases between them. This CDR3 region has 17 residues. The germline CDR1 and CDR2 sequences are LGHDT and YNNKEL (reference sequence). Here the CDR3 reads CASSPRLPGVGNQPQHF. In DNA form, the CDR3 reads TGTGCCAGCAGCCCGCGACTTCCAGGGGTGGGCAATCAGCCCCAGCATTTT.

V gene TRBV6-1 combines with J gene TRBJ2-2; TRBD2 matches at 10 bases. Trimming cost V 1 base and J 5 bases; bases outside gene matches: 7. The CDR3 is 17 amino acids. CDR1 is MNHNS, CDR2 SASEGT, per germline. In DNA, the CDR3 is TGTGCCAGCAGTGAAGGGGCTAGCGGGGGAGGAACCGGGGAGCTGTTTTTT. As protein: CASSEGASGGGTGELFF.

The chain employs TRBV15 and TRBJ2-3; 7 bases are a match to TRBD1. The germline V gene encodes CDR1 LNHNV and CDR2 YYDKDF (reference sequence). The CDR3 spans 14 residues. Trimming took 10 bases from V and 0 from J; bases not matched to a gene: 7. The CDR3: CAIDRDLSTDTQYF. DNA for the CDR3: TGTGCCATAGACAGGGACCTTAGCACAGATACGCAGTATTTT. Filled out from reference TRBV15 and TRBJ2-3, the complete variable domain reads DAMVIQNPRYQVTQFGKPVTLSCSQTLNHNVMYWYQQKSSQAPKLLFHYYDKDFNNEADTPDNFQSRRPNTSFCFLDIRSPGLGDTAMYLCAIDRDLSTDTQYFGPGTRLTVL.

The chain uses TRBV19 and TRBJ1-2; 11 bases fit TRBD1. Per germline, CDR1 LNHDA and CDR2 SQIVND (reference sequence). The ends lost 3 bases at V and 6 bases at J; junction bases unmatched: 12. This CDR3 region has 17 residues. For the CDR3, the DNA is TGTGCCAGTAGTATTTGGAAAGGACAGGGGGCGGTAAATGGCTACACCTTC. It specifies CASSIWKGQGAVNGYTF. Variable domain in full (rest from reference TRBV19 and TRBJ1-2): DGGITQSPKYLFRKEGQNVTLSCEQNLNHDAMYWYRQDPGQGLRLIYYSQIVNDFQKGDIAEGYSVSREKKESFPLTVTSAQKNPTAFYLCASSIWKGQGAVNGYTFGSGTRLTVV.

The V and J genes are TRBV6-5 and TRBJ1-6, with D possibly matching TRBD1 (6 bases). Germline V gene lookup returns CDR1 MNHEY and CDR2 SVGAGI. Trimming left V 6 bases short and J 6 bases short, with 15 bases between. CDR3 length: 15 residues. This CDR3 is CASSAGEQFNSPLHF. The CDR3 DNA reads TGTGCCAGCAGCGCAGGGGAACAGTTTAATTCACCCCTCCACTTT.

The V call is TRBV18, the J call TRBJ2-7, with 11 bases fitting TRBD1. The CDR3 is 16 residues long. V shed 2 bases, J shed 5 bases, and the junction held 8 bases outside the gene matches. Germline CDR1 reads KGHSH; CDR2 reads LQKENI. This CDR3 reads CASSPFFGQGAHEQYF. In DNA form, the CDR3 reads TGTGCCAGCTCACCATTCTTTGGACAGGGGGCGCACGAGCAGTACTTC.

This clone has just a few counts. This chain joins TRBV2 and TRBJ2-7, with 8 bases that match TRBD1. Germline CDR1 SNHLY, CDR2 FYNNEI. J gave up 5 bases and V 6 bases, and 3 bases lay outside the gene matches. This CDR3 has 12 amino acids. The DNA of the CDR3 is TGTGCCAGCAGGGAACAGGGGGACGAGCAGTACTTC. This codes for CASREQGDEQYF. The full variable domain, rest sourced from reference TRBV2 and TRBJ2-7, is EPEVTQTPSHQVTQMGQEVILRCVPISNHLYFYWYRQILGQKVEFLVSFYNNEISEKSEIFDDQFSVERPDGSNFTLKIRSTKLEDSAMYFCASREQGDEQYFGPGTRLTVT.

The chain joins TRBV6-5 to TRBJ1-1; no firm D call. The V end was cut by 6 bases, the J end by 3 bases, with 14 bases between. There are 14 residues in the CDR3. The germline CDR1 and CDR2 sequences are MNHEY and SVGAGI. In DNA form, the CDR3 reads TGTGCCAGCAGCCTCTTGGCGGGAGACACTGAAGCTTTCTTT. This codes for CASSLLAGDTEAFF.

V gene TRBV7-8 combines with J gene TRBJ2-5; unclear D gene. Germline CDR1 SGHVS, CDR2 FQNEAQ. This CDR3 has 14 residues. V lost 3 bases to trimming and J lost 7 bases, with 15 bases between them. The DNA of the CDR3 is TGTGCCAGCAGCTTGGATAGCTTCCCGGGGACCCAGTACTTC. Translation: CASSLDSFPGTQYF.

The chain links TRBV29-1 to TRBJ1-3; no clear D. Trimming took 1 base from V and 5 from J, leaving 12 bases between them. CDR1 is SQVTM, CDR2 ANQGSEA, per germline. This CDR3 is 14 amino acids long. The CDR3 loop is CSVEASIERNTIYF. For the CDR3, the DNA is TGCAGCGTTGAAGCCAGTATCGAACGAAACACCATATATTTT.

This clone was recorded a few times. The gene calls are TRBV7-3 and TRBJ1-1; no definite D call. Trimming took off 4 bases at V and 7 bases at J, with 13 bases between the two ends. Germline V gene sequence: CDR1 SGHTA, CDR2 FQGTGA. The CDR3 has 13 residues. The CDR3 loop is CASSYKMEFEAFF. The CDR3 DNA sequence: TGTGCCAGCAGCTATAAAATGGAGTTTGAAGCTTTCTTT.

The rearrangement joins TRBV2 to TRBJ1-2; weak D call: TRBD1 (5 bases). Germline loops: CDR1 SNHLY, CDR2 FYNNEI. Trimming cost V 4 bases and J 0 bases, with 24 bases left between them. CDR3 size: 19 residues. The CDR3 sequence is CASSVTAWGLKISNYGYTF. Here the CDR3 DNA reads TGTGCCAGCAGTGTCACCGCCTGGGGCCTGAAGATATCTAACTATGGCTACACCTTC. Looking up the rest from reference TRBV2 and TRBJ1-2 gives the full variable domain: EPEVTQTPSHQVTQMGQEVILRCVPISNHLYFYWYRQILGQKVEFLVSFYNNEISEKSEIFDDQFSVERPDGSNFTLKIRSTKLEDSAMYFCASSVTAWGLKISNYGYTFGSGTRLTVV.

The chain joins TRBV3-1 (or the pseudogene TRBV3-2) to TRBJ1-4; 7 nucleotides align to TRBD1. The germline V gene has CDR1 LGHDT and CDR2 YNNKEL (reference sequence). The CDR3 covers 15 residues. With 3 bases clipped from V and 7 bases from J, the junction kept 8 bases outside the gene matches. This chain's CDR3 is CASSQRQGGSEKLFF. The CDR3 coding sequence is TGTGCCAGCAGCCAGAGACAGGGTGGAAGTGAAAAACTGTTTTTT.

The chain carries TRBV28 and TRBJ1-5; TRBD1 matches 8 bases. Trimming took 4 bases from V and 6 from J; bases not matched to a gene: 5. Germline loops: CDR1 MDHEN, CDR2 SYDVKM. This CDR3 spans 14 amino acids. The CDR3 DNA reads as TGTGCCAGCAGTTCGGACAGGGCTATTCAGCCCCAGCATTTT. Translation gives CASSSDRAIQPQHF.

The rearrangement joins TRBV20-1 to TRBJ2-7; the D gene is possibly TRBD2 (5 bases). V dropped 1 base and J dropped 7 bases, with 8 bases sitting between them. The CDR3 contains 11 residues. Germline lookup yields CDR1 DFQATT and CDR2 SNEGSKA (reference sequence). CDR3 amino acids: CSARGPGEQYF. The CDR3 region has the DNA TGCAGTGCTAGAGGTCCGGGAGAGCAGTACTTC.

DNA of the CDR3: TGTGCCAGCAGCGCCAGTTTCGGCAGGGCAGACACCGGGGAGCTGTTTTTT. Residues: CASSASFGRADTGELFF. This chain connects TRBV5-5 to TRBJ2-2; D perhaps matches TRBD1 (5 bases). V dropped 4 bases and J dropped 3 bases, with 19 bases sitting between them. The germline V gene encodes CDR1 SGHKS and CDR2 YYEKEE (reference sequence). CDR3 length: 17 residues.

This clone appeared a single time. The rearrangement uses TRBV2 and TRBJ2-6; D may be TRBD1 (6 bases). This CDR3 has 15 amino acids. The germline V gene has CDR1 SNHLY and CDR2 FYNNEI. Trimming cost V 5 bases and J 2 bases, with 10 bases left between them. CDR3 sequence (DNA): TGTGCCAGCAGTTCACAGGGCCCTGGGGCCAACGTCCTGACTTTC. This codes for CASSSQGPGANVLTF.